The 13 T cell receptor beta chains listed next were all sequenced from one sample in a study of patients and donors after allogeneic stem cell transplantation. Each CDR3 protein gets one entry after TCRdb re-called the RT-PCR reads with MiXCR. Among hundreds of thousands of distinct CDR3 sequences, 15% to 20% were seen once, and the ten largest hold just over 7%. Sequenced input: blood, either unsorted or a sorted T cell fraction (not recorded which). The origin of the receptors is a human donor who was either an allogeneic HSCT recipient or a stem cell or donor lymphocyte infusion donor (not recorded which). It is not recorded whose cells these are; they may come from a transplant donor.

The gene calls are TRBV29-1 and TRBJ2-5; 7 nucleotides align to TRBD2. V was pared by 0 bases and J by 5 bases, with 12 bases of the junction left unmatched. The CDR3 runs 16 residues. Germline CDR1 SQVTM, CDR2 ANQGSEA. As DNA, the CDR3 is TGCAGCGTTGAAGATATTATAGGGGTGGGAGGGGAGACCCAGTACTTC. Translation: CSVEDIIGVGGETQYF. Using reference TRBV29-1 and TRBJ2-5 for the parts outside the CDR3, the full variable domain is SAVISQKPSRDICQRGTSLTIQCQVDSQVTMMFWYRQQPGQSLTLIATANQGSEATYESGFVIDKFPISRPNLTFSTLTVSNMSPEDSSIYLCSVEDIIGVGGETQYFGPGTRLLVL.

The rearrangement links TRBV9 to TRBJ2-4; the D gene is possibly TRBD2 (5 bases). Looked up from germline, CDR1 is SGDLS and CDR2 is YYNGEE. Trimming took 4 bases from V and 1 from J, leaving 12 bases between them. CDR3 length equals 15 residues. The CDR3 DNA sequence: TGTGCCAGCAGCTCTGCGCGGGTGGCCAAAAACATTCAGTACTTC. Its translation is CASSSARVAKNIQYF.

This CDR3 is CAISTGSNTEAFF. The CDR3 DNA reads TGTGCCATCAGCACCGGATCGAACACTGAAGCTTTCTTT. The chain carries TRBV10-3 and TRBJ1-1; D is unresolved. The CDR3 spans 13 residues. Trimming stripped 6 bases from V and 1 base from J, with 9 bases between. The V gene's germline CDR1 is ENHRY and CDR2 SYGVKD.

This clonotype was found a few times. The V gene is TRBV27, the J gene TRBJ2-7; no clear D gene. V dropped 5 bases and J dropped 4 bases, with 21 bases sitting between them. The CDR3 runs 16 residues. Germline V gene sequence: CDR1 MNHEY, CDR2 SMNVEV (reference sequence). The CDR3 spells CASSLEVSTHSYEQYF. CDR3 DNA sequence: TGTGCCAGCAGTCTAGAGGTTAGCACCCACTCATACGAGCAGTACTTC.

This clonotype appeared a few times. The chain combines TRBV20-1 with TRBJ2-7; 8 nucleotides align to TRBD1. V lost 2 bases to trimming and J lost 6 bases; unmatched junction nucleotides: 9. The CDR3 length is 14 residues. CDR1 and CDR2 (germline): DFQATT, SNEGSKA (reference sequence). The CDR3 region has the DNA TGCAGTGCTAGAAGGGCAGGGGGCGGCTCCGAGCAGTACTTC. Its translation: CSARRAGGGSEQYF.

The DNA of the CDR3 is TGCGCCAGCAGCCAGGATGAACTGGGACAGACGGGCTACACCTTC. It yields the protein CASSQDELGQTGYTF. This sequence joins TRBV4-1 and TRBJ1-2, with 7 bases aligning to TRBD1. CDR3 size: 15 residues. J gave up 8 bases and V 3 bases, and 12 bases lay outside the gene matches. CDR1 is MGHRA and CDR2 is YSYEKL in the germline V gene.

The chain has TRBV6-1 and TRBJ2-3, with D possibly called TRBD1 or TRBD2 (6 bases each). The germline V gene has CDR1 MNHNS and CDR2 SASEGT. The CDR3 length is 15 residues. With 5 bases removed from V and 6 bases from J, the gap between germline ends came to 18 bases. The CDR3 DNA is TGTGCCAGCAGTCAGAGTTGGGGGGCAGTGGATACGCAGTATTTT. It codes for CASSQSWGAVDTQYF.

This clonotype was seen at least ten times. The CDR3 DNA sequence: TGTGCCATCAGTGACAGAGCGGGCTATGGCTACACCTTC. Translating it yields CAISDRAGYGYTF. This chain uses TRBV10-3 with TRBJ1-2; D remains unclear. Germline V gene sequence: CDR1 ENHRY, CDR2 SYGVKD. V lost 3 bases to trimming and J lost 4 bases, with 9 bases between them. CDR3 size: 13 residues.

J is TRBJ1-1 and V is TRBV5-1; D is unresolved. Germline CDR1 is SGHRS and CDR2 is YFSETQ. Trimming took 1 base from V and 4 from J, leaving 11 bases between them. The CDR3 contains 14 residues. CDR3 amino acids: CASSLMGSVTEAFF. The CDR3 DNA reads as TGCGCCAGCAGCTTGATGGGTTCTGTCACTGAAGCTTTCTTT.

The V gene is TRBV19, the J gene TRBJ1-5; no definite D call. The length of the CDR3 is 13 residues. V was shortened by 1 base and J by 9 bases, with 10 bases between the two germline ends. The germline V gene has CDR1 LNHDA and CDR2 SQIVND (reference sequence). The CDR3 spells CASSIVDIPPQHF. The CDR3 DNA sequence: TGTGCCAGTAGTATAGTTGATATCCCGCCCCAGCATTTT.

CDR3 protein: CSARVKGRSNQPQHF. The CDR3 DNA reads TGCAGTGCTAGAGTTAAGGGTAGAAGCAATCAGCCCCAGCATTTT. The chain couples TRBV20-1 to TRBJ1-5, with unresolved D. Per the germline V gene, CDR1 is DFQATT and CDR2 is SNEGSKA (reference sequence). Trimming removed 1 base from V and 1 base from J, with 11 bases in between. The CDR3 has 15 residues.

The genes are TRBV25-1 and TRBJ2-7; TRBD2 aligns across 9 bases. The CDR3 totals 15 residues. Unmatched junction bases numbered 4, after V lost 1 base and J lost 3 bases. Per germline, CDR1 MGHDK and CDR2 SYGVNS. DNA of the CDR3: TGTGCCAGCAGTGAATTGGGCGGGGGGGACTACGAGCAGTACTTC. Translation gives CASSELGGGDYEQYF.

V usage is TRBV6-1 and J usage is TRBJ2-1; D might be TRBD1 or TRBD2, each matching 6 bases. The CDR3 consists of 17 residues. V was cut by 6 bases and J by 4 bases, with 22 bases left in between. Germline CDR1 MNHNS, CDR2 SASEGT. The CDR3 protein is CASRLTGSREWYNEQFF. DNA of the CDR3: TGTGCCAGCAGACTAACAGGGAGTCGGGAGTGGTACAATGAGCAGTTCTTC.